This T cell receptor beta chain appears in the sequencing data of a study of shared clonotypes between healthy human individuals. Healthy HIV-negative adults with no recent acute infections or vaccinations were recruited as donors. V was cut by 3 bases and J by 5 bases, with 10 bases left in between. Germline loops: CDR1 SNHLY, CDR2 FYNNEI. The CDR3 totals 14 residues. Libraries were prepared by immunoSEQ multiplex PCR; TCRdb keeps only in-frame clonotypes and omits some of them. The table includes some 1.5 million clones, around 98% detected once. The TCR sequence derives from a man aged 25 to 40 in good health. Sequenced: naive CD4+ T cells sorted from blood. Subset meaning: CD45RA+ positively selected. The V gene is TRBV2, the J gene TRBJ2-2; a possible D gene is TRBD2 (7 bases). CDR3 protein: CASSERGGTGELFF. The DNA of the CDR3 is TGTGCCAGCAGTGAGAGGGGGGGGACCGGGGAGCTGTTTTTT. Combining the CDR3 with reference TRBV2 and TRBJ2-2 gives the whole variable domain EPEVTQTPSHQVTQMGQEVILRCVPISNHLYFYWYRQILGQKVEFLVSFYNNEISEKSEIFDDQFSVERPDGSNFTLKIRSTKLEDSAMYFCASSERGGTGELFFGEGSRLTVL.